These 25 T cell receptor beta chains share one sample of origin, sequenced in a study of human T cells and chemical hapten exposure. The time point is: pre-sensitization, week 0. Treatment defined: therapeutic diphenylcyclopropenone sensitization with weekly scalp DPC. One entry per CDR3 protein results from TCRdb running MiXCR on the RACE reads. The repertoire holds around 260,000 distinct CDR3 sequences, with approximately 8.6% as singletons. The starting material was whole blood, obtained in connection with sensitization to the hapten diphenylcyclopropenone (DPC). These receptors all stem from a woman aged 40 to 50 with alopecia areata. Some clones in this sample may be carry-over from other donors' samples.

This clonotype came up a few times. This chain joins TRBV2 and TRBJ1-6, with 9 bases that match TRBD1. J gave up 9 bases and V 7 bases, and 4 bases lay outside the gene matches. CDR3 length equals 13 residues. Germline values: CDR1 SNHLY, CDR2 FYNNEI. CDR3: CASKGTGISPLHF. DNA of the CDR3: TGTGCCAGCAAGGGGACAGGGATTTCACCCCTCCACTTT.

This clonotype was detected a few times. DNA for the CDR3: TGTGCCAGCAGCCCAGTCGGCGGGAGGATGAACATTCAGTACTTC. This translates into CASSPVGGRMNIQYF. J is TRBJ2-4 and V is TRBV6-5; 8 bases agree with TRBD2. With 6 bases clipped from V and 7 bases from J, the junction kept 11 bases outside the gene matches. The germline CDR1 and CDR2 sequences are MNHEY and SVGAGI. The CDR3 covers 15 residues.

The CDR3 reads CASSSRTVDGYTF. The CDR3, as DNA: TGTGCCAGCAGCTCCCGGACAGTTGATGGCTACACCTTC. The chain couples TRBV7-9 to TRBJ1-2, with D possibly matching TRBD1 (6 bases). This CDR3 region has 13 residues. Germline V gene sequence: CDR1 SEHNR, CDR2 FQNEAQ (reference sequence). Trimming stripped 4 bases from V and 6 bases from J, with 12 bases between.

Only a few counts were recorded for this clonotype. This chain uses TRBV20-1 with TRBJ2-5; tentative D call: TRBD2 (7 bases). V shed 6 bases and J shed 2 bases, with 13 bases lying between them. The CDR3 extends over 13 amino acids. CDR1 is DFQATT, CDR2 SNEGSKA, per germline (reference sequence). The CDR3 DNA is TGCAGTGCCGTGAGGGGGGGGCAAGAGACCCAGTACTTC. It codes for CSAVRGGQETQYF.

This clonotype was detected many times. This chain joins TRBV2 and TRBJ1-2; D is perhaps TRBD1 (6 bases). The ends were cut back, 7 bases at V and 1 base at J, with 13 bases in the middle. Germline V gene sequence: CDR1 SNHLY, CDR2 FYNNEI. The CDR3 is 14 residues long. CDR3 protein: CASTLGGGNYGYTF. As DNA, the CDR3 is TGTGCCAGCACCCTAGGGGGGGGTAACTATGGCTACACCTTC.

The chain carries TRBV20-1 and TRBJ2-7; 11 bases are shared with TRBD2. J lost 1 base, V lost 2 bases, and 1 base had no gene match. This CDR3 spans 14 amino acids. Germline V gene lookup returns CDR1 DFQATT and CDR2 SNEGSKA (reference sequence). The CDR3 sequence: CSARPSGRSYEQYF. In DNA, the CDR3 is TGCAGTGCTAGACCTAGCGGGAGGTCCTACGAGCAGTACTTC.

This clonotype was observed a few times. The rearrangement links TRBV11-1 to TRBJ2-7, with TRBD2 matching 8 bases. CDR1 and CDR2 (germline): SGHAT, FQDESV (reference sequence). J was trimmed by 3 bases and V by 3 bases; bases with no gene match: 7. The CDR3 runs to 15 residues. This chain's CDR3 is CASSFSGVQYYEQYF. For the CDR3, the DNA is TGTGCCAGCAGCTTTAGCGGGGTCCAATACTACGAGCAGTACTTC.

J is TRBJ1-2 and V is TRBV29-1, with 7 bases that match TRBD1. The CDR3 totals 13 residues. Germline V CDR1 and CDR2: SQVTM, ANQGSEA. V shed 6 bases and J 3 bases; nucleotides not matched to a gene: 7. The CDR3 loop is CSVARDSYYGYTF. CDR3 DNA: TGCAGCGTCGCCAGGGACAGTTACTATGGCTACACCTTC.

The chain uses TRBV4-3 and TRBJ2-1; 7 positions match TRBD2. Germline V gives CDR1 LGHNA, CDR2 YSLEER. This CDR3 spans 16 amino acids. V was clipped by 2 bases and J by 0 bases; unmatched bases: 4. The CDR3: CASSQNLAVSYNEQFF. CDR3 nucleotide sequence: TGCGCCAGCAGCCAAAACCTAGCGGTCTCCTACAATGAGCAGTTCTTC.

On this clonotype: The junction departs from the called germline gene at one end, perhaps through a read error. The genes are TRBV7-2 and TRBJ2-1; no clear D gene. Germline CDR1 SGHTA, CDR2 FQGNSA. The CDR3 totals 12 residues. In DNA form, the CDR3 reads TGTCCCAGCAGCTTACGATACAATGAGCAGTTCTTC. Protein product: CPSSLRYNEQFF.

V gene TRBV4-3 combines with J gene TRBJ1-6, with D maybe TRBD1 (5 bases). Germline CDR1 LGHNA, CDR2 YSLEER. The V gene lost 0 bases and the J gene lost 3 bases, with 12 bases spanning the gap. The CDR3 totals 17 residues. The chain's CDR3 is CASSQDWGNGYNSPLHF. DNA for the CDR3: TGCGCCAGCAGCCAAGATTGGGGGAACGGCTATAATTCACCCCTCCACTTT.

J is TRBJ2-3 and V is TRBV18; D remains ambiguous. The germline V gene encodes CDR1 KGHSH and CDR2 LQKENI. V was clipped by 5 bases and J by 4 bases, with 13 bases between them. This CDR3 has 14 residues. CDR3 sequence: CASSTPEVADTQYF. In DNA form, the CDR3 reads TGTGCCAGCTCAACTCCTGAGGTGGCAGATACGCAGTATTTT.

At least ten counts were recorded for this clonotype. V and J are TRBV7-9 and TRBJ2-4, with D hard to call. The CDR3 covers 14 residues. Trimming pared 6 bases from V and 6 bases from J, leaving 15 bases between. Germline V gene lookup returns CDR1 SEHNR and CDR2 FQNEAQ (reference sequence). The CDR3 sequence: CASSNRGSGNIQYF. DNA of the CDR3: TGTGCCAGCAGTAATCGCGGCTCGGGAAACATTCAGTACTTC.

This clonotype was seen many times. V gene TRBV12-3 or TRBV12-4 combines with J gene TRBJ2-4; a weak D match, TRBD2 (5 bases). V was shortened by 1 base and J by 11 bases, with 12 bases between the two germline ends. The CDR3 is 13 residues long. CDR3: CASSLVGLGFQYF. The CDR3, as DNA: TGTGCCAGCAGTTTAGTAGGACTGGGATTTCAGTACTTC.

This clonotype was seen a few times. Written as DNA, the CDR3 is TGCAGCGTTGGGGGCACCGGGGAGCTGTTTTTT. Translation: CSVGGTGELFF. This rearrangement joins TRBV29-1 to TRBJ2-2, with unresolved D. CDR3 length equals 11 residues. Trimming shortened V by 4 bases and J by 4 bases, and 4 bases separated the two germline ends. Germline V gives CDR1 SQVTM, CDR2 ANQGSEA.

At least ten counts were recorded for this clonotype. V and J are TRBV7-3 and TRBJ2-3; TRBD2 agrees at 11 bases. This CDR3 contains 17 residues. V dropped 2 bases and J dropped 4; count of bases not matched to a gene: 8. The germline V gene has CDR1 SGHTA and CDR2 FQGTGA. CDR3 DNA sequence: TGTGCCAGCAGCTTAGGGGCTAGCGGGAGGTCCCCAGATACGCAGTATTTT. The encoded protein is CASSLGASGRSPDTQYF.

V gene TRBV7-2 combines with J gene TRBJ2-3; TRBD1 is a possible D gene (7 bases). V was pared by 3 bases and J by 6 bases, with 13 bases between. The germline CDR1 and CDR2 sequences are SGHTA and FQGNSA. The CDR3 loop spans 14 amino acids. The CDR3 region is CASSLQTGRDTQYF. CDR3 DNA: TGTGCCAGCAGCTTGCAGACAGGGAGGGATACGCAGTATTTT.

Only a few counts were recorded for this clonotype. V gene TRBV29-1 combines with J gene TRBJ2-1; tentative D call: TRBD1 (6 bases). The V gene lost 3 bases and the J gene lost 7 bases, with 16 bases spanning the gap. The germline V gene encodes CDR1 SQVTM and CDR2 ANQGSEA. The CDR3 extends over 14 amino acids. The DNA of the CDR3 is TGCAGCGTTGACTGGGTAGCAGGGGTTAATGAGCAGTTCTTC. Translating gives CSVDWVAGVNEQFF.

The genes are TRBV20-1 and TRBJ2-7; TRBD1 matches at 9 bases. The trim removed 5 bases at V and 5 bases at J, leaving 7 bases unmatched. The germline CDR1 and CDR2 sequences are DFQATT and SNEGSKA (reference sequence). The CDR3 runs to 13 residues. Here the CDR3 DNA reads TGCAGTGCTCGGGGGACAGGGAGCGACGAGCAGTACTTC. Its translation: CSARGTGSDEQYF.

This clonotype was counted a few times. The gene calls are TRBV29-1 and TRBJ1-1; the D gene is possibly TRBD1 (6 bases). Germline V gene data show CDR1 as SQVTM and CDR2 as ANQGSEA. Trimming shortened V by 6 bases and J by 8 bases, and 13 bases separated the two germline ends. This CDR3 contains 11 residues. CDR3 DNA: TGCAGCGTGGTAGGGGGATCGGAAGCTTTCTTT. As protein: CSVVGGSEAFF.

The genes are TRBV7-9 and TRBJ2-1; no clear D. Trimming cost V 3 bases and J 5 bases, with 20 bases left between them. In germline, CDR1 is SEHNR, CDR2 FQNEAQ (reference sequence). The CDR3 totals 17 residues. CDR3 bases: TGTGCCAGCAGCTTCGTTGGAGCCCAAGGATCCCACAATGAGCAGTTCTTC. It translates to CASSFVGAQGSHNEQFF.

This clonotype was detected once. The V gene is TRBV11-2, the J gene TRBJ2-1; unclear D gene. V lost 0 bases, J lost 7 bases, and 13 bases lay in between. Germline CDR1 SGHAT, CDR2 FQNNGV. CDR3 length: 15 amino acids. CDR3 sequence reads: CASSLDHWGENEQFF. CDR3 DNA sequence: TGTGCCAGCAGCTTAGACCACTGGGGTGAAAATGAGCAGTTCTTC.

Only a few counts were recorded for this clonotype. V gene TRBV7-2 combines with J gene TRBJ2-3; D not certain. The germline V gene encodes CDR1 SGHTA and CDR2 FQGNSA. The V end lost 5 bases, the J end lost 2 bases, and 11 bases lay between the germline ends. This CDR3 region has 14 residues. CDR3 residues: CASSRQRTTDTQYF. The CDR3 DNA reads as TGTGCCAGCAGCCGCCAGAGGACCACAGATACGCAGTATTTT.

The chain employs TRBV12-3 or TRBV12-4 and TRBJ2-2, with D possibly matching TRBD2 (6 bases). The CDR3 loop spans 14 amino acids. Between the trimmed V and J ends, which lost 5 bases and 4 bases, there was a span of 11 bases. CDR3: CASSLQAGTGELFF. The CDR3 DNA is TGTGCCAGCAGTCTACAAGCGGGCACCGGGGAGCTGTTTTTT.

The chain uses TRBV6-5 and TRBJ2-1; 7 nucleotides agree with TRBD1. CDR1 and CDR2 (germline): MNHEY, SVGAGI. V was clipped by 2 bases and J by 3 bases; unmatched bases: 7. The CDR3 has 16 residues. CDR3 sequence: CASSYLGTALYNEQFF. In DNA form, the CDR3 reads TGTGCCAGCAGTTACCTTGGGACAGCCCTCTACAATGAGCAGTTCTTC.